The rows below give T cell receptor beta chains drawn from one sample of a study of T cell responses to AZD1222 COVID-19 vaccine. Sequencing was performed with immunoSEQ multiplex PCR; in TCRdb, only in-frame clones are kept and a portion is missing. Among nearly 110,000 clones listed, roughly 90% were seen once. Sequenced material: peripheral blood, taken on day 0 of AZD1222 vaccination. The origin of the receptors is an adult in good health. CDR3s include the opening cysteine and the closing phenylalanine or tryptophan. A D gene is named only where the DNA matches it firmly. Not all rows give a size; the values are once, few, many and, for expanded clones, a class.

J	D	size	V	CDR3	DNA
TRBJ1-3	-	-	TRBV5-6	CASSWGRGASSGNTIYF	TGTGCCAGCAGCTGGGGGCGGGGTGCTTCCTCTGGAAACACCATATATTTT
TRBJ2-7	-	-	TRBV24-1	CATSDLGRRPGQYF	TGTGCCACCAGTGATTTGGGCCGCAGACCCGGGCAGTACTTC
TRBJ1-1	TRBD1	-	TRBV6-5	CATQDRSLNTEAFF	TGTGCCACCCAGGACAGGTCTCTGAACACTGAAGCTTTCTTT
TRBJ1-1	TRBD1	-	TRBV3-1/TRBV3-2	CASSSGQMNTEAFF	TGTGCCAGCAGCTCGGGACAGATGAACACTGAAGCTTTCTTT
TRBJ2-1	-	-	TRBV5-4	CASSGDGSPYNEQFF	TGTGCCAGCAGCGGGGACGGCTCTCCCTACAATGAGCAGTTCTTC
TRBJ2-1	TRBD2	once	TRBV11-1	CASGLAGGYYNEQFF	TGTGCCAGCGGACTAGCGGGAGGATACTACAATGAGCAGTTCTTC
TRBJ2-1	TRBD2	-	TRBV5-1	CASSLGLVIGNEQFF	TGCGCCAGCAGCCTGGGACTAGTGATAGGCAATGAGCAGTTCTTC
TRBJ1-1	-	-	TRBV4-3	CASSQGMANTEAFF	TGCGCCAGCAGCCAGGGCATGGCGAACACTGAAGCTTTCTTT
TRBJ1-6	-	-	TRBV11-3	CASSLGERSPLHF	TGTGCCAGCAGCTTAGGAGAGAGATCACCCCTCCACTTT
TRBJ1-1	-	-	TRBV7-7	CASSLALNTEAFF	TGTGCCAGCAGCTTAGCCCTGAACACTGAAGCTTTCTTT
TRBJ1-5	TRBD1	-	TRBV6-6	CASNPGQVGNQPQHF	TGTGCCAGCAACCCGGGACAGGTGGGCAATCAGCCCCAGCATTTT
TRBJ2-5	TRBD2	-	TRBV11-2	CASSLGTSGGRGETQYF	TGTGCCAGCAGCTTAGGGACTAGCGGGGGGAGAGGAGAGACCCAGTACTTC
TRBJ1-3	-	-	TRBV4-1	CASSQVRSGNTIYF	TGCGCCAGCAGCCAAGTAAGGTCTGGAAACACCATATATTTT
TRBJ1-4	TRBD1	-	TRBV11-2	CASSLGPGQDNEKLFF	TGTGCCAGCAGCCTCGGGCCTGGACAGGATAATGAAAAACTGTTTTTT
TRBJ2-5	-	-	TRBV11-3	CASSLSGKGANRRLRAQYF	TGTGCCAGCAGCTTATCGGGTAAAGGGGCGAACAGGCGATTGAGGGCCCAGTACTTC
TRBJ1-2	TRBD1	-	TRBV28	CASSSSTGVNYGYTF	TGTGCCAGCAGTTCGTCCACAGGGGTGAACTATGGCTACACCTTC
TRBJ2-7	-	few	TRBV2	CASSDSGQATYEQYF	TGTGCCAGCAGTGATTCTGGGCAGGCAACCTACGAGCAGTACTTC
TRBJ1-2	TRBD1	once	TRBV6-5	CASSYTGTGAFFYTF	TGTGCCAGCAGTTATACCGGGACAGGGGCCTTCTTCTACACCTTC
TRBJ1-1	-	-	TRBV7-8	CASSHRLNTEAFF	TGTGCCAGCAGCCACAGGCTGAACACTGAAGCTTTCTTT
TRBJ1-1	-	-	TRBV19	CASYQKNTEAFF	TGTGCCAGCTATCAGAAGAACACTGAAGCTTTCTTT
TRBJ1-2	TRBD1	-	TRBV28	CASSLPTGTYGYTF	TGTGCCAGCAGTTTACCGACAGGGACCTATGGCTACACCTTC
TRBJ1-5	TRBD1	-	TRBV7-8	CASSLMGQTNQPQHF	TGTGCCAGCAGCTTAATGGGACAGACCAATCAGCCCCAGCATTTT
TRBJ2-4	-	-	TRBV6-5	CASSRVSDIQYF	TGTGCCAGCAGCAGGGTCTCGGACATTCAGTACTTC
TRBJ2-2	-	-	TRBV10-1	CASSRWGGVTGELFF	TGCGCCAGCAGTCGCTGGGGTGGCGTCACCGGGGAGCTGTTTTTT
TRBJ2-7	-	few	TRBV12-3/TRBV12-4	CASSLFGDEQYF	TGTGCCAGCAGTTTGTTCGGGGACGAGCAGTACTTC
TRBJ2-1	-	-	TRBV5-3	CARSLRGPGYGRAVDEQFF	TGTGCCAGAAGCTTGAGGGGGCCCGGCTACGGGAGGGCAGTCGATGAGCAGTTCTTC
TRBJ2-5	TRBD2	-	TRBV2	CASSELTSGLETQYF	TGTGCCAGCAGTGAACTGACTAGCGGCCTAGAGACCCAGTACTTC
TRBJ2-3	TRBD2	-	TRBV11-3	CASSLGLAPSTDTQYF	TGTGCCAGCAGCTTGGGACTAGCCCCTAGCACAGATACGCAGTATTTT
TRBJ1-2	-	-	TRBV28	CASSLGRNYGYTF	TGTGCCAGCAGTTTGGGCCGCAACTATGGCTACACCTTC
TRBJ1-1	-	-	TRBV29-1	CSVEKGHSEAFF	TGCAGCGTTGAAAAGGGCCACTCGGAAGCTTTCTTT